The TCR beta chain under discussion was sequenced for a study of beta chain features in type 1 diabetes. Of the isolated RNA, all was reverse transcribed, and so the sequenced material was expressed TCRB transcripts. Measured with immunoSEQ multiplex PCR; TCRdb has only the in-frame clones, and not every one. Altogether 500,000 to 650,000 clones are present, 9.5% to 15% being singletons, with the ten largest covering around 0.12%. Broader study findings: Patients with Type 1 diabetes showed moderately but significantly shorter TCRB CDR3s in all four CD4+ subsets.

Concerning this clone: Its cognate antigen is unknown.

The material sequenced was naive CD4+ T cells from blood. The clonotype comes from a man in his thirties or forties with type 1 diabetes.

CDR3 sequence (DNA): TGTGCCAGCAGCTTCGGGACTAGCGGGGGGACAGAGACCCAGTACTTC. It yields the protein CASSFGTSGGTETQYF. The chain recombines TRBV7-7 with TRBJ2-5; 15 nucleotides agree with TRBD2. CDR3 length: 16 amino acids. The J segment lost 4 bases and the V segment lost 3 bases, leaving 3 bases of the junction unmatched. From germline, CDR1 is SSHAT and CDR2 FNYEAQ (reference sequence).